These 24 T cell receptor beta chains share one sample of origin, sequenced in a study. Here immunoSEQ multiplex PCR was the method, and the copy in TCRdb shows in-frame clones only, minus some. The sample contains under 65,000 clones, about 92% of which appear only once. Sequenced material: PBMCs. The receptor set was obtained from a man in his forties with rheumatoid arthritis.

The V call is TRBV27, the J call TRBJ1-3; D is perhaps TRBD1 (5 bases). The CDR3 loop spans 19 amino acids. From germline, CDR1 is MNHEY and CDR2 SMNVEV (reference sequence). The V and J ends lost 5 bases and 4 bases respectively, with 27 bases between them. CDR3 sequence: CASSLSPPGPYRAGNTIYF. Here the CDR3 DNA reads TGTGCCAGCAGTCTCTCCCCCCCGGGACCTTATCGCGCCGGAAACACCATATATTTT.

This clone appeared once. The chain couples TRBV2 to TRBJ1-5; D is unclear. CDR3 size: 13 residues. The germline gives CDR1 SNHLY, CDR2 FYNNEI. The V end was cut by 3 bases, the J end by 5 bases, with 8 bases between. DNA for the CDR3: TGTGCCAGCAGTGAGGGAAGGGATCAGCCCCAGCATTTT. The encoded protein is CASSEGRDQPQHF.

The J gene is TRBJ1-1, the V gene TRBV27, with 7 bases lining up with TRBD1. V lost 6 bases, J lost 1 base, and 2 bases stayed unmatched. In germline, CDR1 is MNHEY, CDR2 SMNVEV (reference sequence). The CDR3 consists of 13 residues. CDR3 nucleotides: TGTGCCAGCAGCTGGGACAGGAACACTGAAGCTTTCTTT. Its translation: CASSWDRNTEAFF.

This clone has just one count. The chain uses TRBV10-2 and TRBJ2-2; possible D gene TRBD2, 6 bases. Germline loops: CDR1 WSHSY, CDR2 SAAADI. Trimming took off 1 base at V and 4 bases at J, with 10 bases between the two ends. This CDR3 spans 15 amino acids. DNA for the CDR3: TGCGCCAGCAGTGAGTTCGGGGGAAGCACCGGGGAGCTGTTTTTT. Encoded protein: CASSEFGGSTGELFF.

In this sample, this clone turned up once. The rearrangement joins TRBV3-1 (or the pseudogene TRBV3-2) to TRBJ2-7, with 13 nucleotides matching TRBD2. This CDR3 contains 14 residues. Trimming at V came to 4 bases and at J to 4 bases, leaving 1 base not matched to a gene. Germline V lookup: CDR1 LGHDT, CDR2 YNNKEL (reference sequence). CDR3 nucleotide sequence: TGTGCCAGCAGCCCGGGACTAGCGGGATACGAGCAGTACTTC. Amino acids: CASSPGLAGYEQYF.

The V and J genes are TRBV4-3 and TRBJ2-7; 8 bases fit TRBD1. The germline CDR1 and CDR2 sequences are LGHNA and YSLEER. The CDR3 spans 13 residues. Trimming removed 5 bases from V and 3 bases from J; junction bases left unmatched: 3. The CDR3 DNA sequence: TGCGCCAGCAGCGGGGGACAGGACTACGAGCAGTACTTC. Its translation: CASSGGQDYEQYF.

In this sample, this clone turned up once. This chain uses TRBV27 with TRBJ2-2; 8 positions agree with TRBD1. The CDR3 is 14 amino acids. CDR1 is MNHEY and CDR2 is SMNVEV in the germline V gene (reference sequence). After removal of 3 bases from V and 4 bases from J, the junction contained 1 base not matched to a gene. The DNA of the CDR3 is TGTGCCAGCAGTTTGGGACAGGCCACCGGGGAGCTGTTTTTT. It is translated as CASSLGQATGELFF.

The chain has TRBV7-9 and TRBJ2-1; D might be TRBD1 or TRBD2, each matching 5 bases. V dropped 5 bases and J dropped 5 bases, with 10 bases sitting between them. The CDR3 contains 13 residues. Looked up from germline, CDR1 is SEHNR and CDR2 is FQNEAQ (reference sequence). DNA of the CDR3: TGTGCCAGCAGCCAGGGAGAAAACAATGAGCAGTTCTTC. Translating it yields CASSQGENNEQFF.

The V gene is TRBV7-3, the J gene TRBJ2-2; 7 bases agree with TRBD2. With 2 bases clipped from V and 3 bases from J, the junction kept 9 bases outside the gene matches. Germline V gene data show CDR1 as SGHTA and CDR2 as FQGTGA. This CDR3 is built from 17 residues. The CDR3 spells CASSLLGLADHTGELFF. The CDR3 DNA reads as TGTGCCAGCAGCTTATTGGGCCTAGCGGACCACACCGGGGAGCTGTTTTTT.

The chain combines TRBV7-3 with TRBJ2-2; 7 nucleotides agree with TRBD1. Germline V CDR1 and CDR2: SGHTA, FQGTGA. J gave up 0 bases and V 7 bases, and 2 bases lay outside the gene matches. The length of the CDR3 is 14 residues. The CDR3 sequence: CASKGGPNTGELFF. As DNA, the CDR3 is TGTGCCAGCAAAGGGGGCCCGAACACCGGGGAGCTGTTTTTT.

The rearrangement uses TRBV9 and TRBJ2-1; TRBD1 might be the D (5 bases). Trimming stripped 3 bases from V and 1 base from J, with 11 bases between. The CDR3 is made up of 15 amino acids. CDR1 is SGDLS, CDR2 YYNGEE, per germline. This CDR3 is CASSDRGISYNEQFF. The CDR3 coding sequence is TGTGCCAGCAGCGATAGGGGTATATCCTACAATGAGCAGTTCTTC. Looking up the rest from reference TRBV9 and TRBJ2-1 gives the full variable domain: DSGVTQTPKHLITATGQRVTLRCSPRSGDLSVYWYQQSLDQGLQFLIQYYNGEERAKGNILERFSAQQFPDLHSELNLSSLELGDSALYFCASSDRGISYNEQFFGPGTRLTVL.

The chain couples TRBV19 to TRBJ1-2; D unclear. Germline V gene lookup returns CDR1 LNHDA and CDR2 SQIVND (reference sequence). The V and J ends lost 3 bases and 4 bases respectively, with 6 bases between them. The CDR3 spans 12 residues. CDR3 sequence (DNA): TGTGCCAGTAGTATGGGGATCTATGGCTACACCTTC. Translated: CASSMGIYGYTF. The full variable domain, rest sourced from reference TRBV19 and TRBJ1-2, is DGGITQSPKYLFRKEGQNVTLSCEQNLNHDAMYWYRQDPGQGLRLIYYSQIVNDFQKGDIAEGYSVSREKKESFPLTVTSAQKNPTAFYLCASSMGIYGYTFGSGTRLTVV.

The chain couples TRBV27 to TRBJ2-7; 9 positions match TRBD2. The CDR3 length is 13 residues. Germline V gene lookup returns CDR1 MNHEY and CDR2 SMNVEV (reference sequence). V gave up 6 bases and J gave up 0 bases; unmatched junction bases: 0. CDR3 in DNA: TGTGCCAGCAGACTAGCGGGCTCCTACGAGCAGTACTTC. It translates to CASRLAGSYEQYF.

In its sample, this clone was seen a few times. The gene calls are TRBV7-3 and TRBJ1-6; D uncertain. V was pared by 0 bases and J by 9 bases, with 12 bases between. Germline lookup yields CDR1 SGHTA and CDR2 FQGTGA. The CDR3 loop spans 15 amino acids. The CDR3 DNA reads as TGTGCCAGCAGCTTAACAGGGATCAGTAGTTCACCCCTCCACTTT. Translation gives CASSLTGISSSPLHF.

This rearrangement joins TRBV5-1 to TRBJ1-1, with 7 bases aligning to TRBD1. Germline V gene data show CDR1 as SGHRS and CDR2 as YFSETQ. The CDR3 spans 15 residues. Unmatched junction bases numbered 13, after V lost 5 bases and J lost 6 bases. CDR3 amino acids: CASRTQGNPFSEAFF. CDR3 in DNA: TGCGCCAGCAGGACACAGGGGAACCCTTTCTCTGAAGCTTTCTTT.

V is TRBV6-6 and J is TRBJ1-2, with D unclear. Trimming left V 6 bases short and J 1 base short, with 9 bases between. The germline V gene encodes CDR1 MNHNY and CDR2 SVGAGI (reference sequence). The CDR3 has 13 amino acids. The CDR3 sequence is CASRPTVNYGYTF. CDR3 sequence (DNA): TGTGCCAGCAGACCTACAGTTAACTATGGCTACACCTTC.

This rearrangement joins TRBV7-2 to TRBJ2-7, with 7 bases fitting TRBD2. Germline lookup yields CDR1 SGHTA and CDR2 FQGNSA. This CDR3 has 16 residues. Trimming removed 1 base from V and 5 bases from J; junction bases left unmatched: 11. CDR3 loop: CASSLGPGGSRNEQYF. The CDR3 DNA follows: TGTGCCAGCAGCTTAGGGCCCGGGGGGTCGCGGAACGAGCAGTACTTC.

The CDR3: CASSNQNYGYTF. CDR3 nucleotide sequence: TGTGCCAGCAGTAACCAAAACTATGGCTACACCTTC. The gene calls are TRBV6-5 and TRBJ1-2; D uncertain. Germline CDR1 MNHEY, CDR2 SVGAGI. The CDR3 is 12 amino acids. V was trimmed by 5 bases and J by 2 bases, leaving 6 bases between them.

This chain joins TRBV5-4 and TRBJ1-1; D unclear. V shed 0 bases and J shed 0 bases, with 9 bases lying between them. Germline V lookup: CDR1 SGHNT, CDR2 YYREEE (reference sequence). This CDR3 is built from 15 residues. CDR3 nucleotides: TGTGCCAGCAGCTTGGCCCCAGCCATGAACACTGAAGCTTTCTTT. This encodes CASSLAPAMNTEAFF.

The chain employs TRBV30 and TRBJ1-5; the D is unclear. V was pared by 0 bases and J by 5 bases, with 11 bases between. The CDR3 is 14 residues long. Germline assignment: CDR1 GTSNPN and CDR2 SVGIG (reference sequence). The CDR3: CAWSVSDSYQPQHF. The CDR3 region has the DNA TGTGCCTGGAGTGTCTCGGACTCCTATCAGCCCCAGCATTTT.

This sequence joins TRBV28 and TRBJ1-1; 7 positions agree with TRBD1. CDR3 length equals 16 residues. From germline, CDR1 is MDHEN and CDR2 SYDVKM. Trimming at V came to 8 bases and at J to 0 bases, leaving 12 bases not matched to a gene. The CDR3 protein is CASAEHRGAMNTEAFF. The CDR3 DNA follows: TGTGCCAGCGCAGAGCACAGGGGTGCCATGAACACTGAAGCTTTCTTT.

The chain employs TRBV6-5 and TRBJ2-7; 7 bases are a match to TRBD1. V dropped 4 bases and J dropped 0; count of bases not matched to a gene: 3. The CDR3 spans 14 residues. Germline V gives CDR1 MNHEY, CDR2 SVGAGI. CDR3 sequence reads: CASSLRDSSYEQYF. DNA for the CDR3: TGTGCCAGCAGTTTACGGGACAGCTCCTACGAGCAGTACTTC.

This rearrangement joins TRBV7-3 to TRBJ1-1; D is uncertain. Germline CDR1 SGHTA, CDR2 FQGTGA. The CDR3 length is 15 residues. Between the trimmed V and J ends, which lost 5 bases and 5 bases, there was a span of 18 bases. In DNA, the CDR3 is TGTGCCAGCAGCCCCGGCGGAGGGCCTTGGACTGAAGCTTTCTTT. Residues: CASSPGGGPWTEAFF.

This chain connects TRBV27 to TRBJ1-1, with 7 bases lining up with TRBD1. CDR1 and CDR2 (germline): MNHEY, SMNVEV (reference sequence). The CDR3 runs to 14 residues. The V and J ends lost 2 bases and 4 bases, in that order; junction bases with no gene match: 4. CDR3 sequence reads: CASSLDRVGTEAFF. CDR3 coding DNA: TGTGCCAGCAGTTTAGACAGGGTCGGCACTGAAGCTTTCTTT.